The following is a TCR beta chain sequence with its context. No antigen is known for it. The record has no base qualities; no much larger clone is one base away. Patients with a history of autoimmune disease or receiving systemic immunosuppression were excluded from the trial. Peripheral blood for TCR sequencing was drawn from every dose cohort at baseline, at cycle 4 day 1 and at cycle 7 day 1. The samples were drawn from a first-in-human, open-label, multicenter phase I dose-escalation trial of ivuxolimab. Adults with locally advanced or metastatic head and neck squamous cell, hepatocellular, melanoma or renal cell carcinoma were enrolled in the trial. CD4+ and CD8+ T cells were sorted separately from peripheral blood before TCR sequencing. Genomic DNA was extracted from sorted cells for sequencing of the TCRbeta CDR3 region. The immunoSEQ Assay was used for sequencing of TCRbeta CDR3 regions. TCRdb took over this immuneACCESS table, retaining in-frame rearrangements with V and J assigned. Such tables are incomplete; in checked studies, under half of the missing clones stem from an unresolved V gene, and the remainder is unexplained. This sample has 9,500 to 15,000 clones in its table, and around 76% of those were observed once. The ten biggest clones cover around 30% of the sample.

This specimen comes from a study of OX40 agonist ivuxolimab in advanced cancers. Broadly, across the study: Ivuxolimab was a fully human IgG2 agonistic monoclonal antibody targeting the costimulatory receptor OX40 (CD134). Intravenous ivuxolimab was administered to patients every 2 weeks at six dose levels: 0.01, 0.1, 0.3, 1.5, 3 and 10 mg/kg. Among the approximately 50 dose-escalation patients, some 20 had hepatocellular carcinoma, roughly 15 melanoma, 9 renal cell carcinoma and 9 head and neck cancer. In the dose-escalation cohort, over 65% of patients were male, and the mean age was approximately 60 years, with a range of 23 to 79. Patients were allowed to have had prior anti-PD-1, anti-PD-L1 or anti-CTLA-4 therapy, and approximately 43% of the dose-escalation patients had previously received checkpoint inhibitors. Partial responses occurred in three dose-escalation patients, of whom one had hepatocellular carcinoma and two had cutaneous melanoma. Peripheral TCRbeta sequencing aimed to test whether ivuxolimab altered TCR sequence diversity and caused clonal T-cell expansion. The monotherapy dose-escalation portion (N = 52 patients) of the phase I ivuxolimab trial is reported in the paper. What the authors observed across the whole study: Clonal expansion of both CD4+ and CD8+ blood T cells was observed from baseline to week 6 at doses 0.1 to 3.0 mg/kg. Low levels of normalized T-cell clonal expansion were also seen in some nonresponding patients. In the 0.1-3.0 mg/kg groups, partial responders were among the patients with the lowest normalized peripheral clonal expansion, particularly in CD8+ T cells. Which antigens the clonally expanded peripheral T cells were specific for was not determined. After ivuxolimab, more expanded clones were found on average in CD8+ T cells than in CD4+ T cells.

The germline V gene supplies CDR1 MNHGY and CDR2 SVAAGI. The CDR3 measures 13 amino acids from cysteine to phenylalanine. The only DNA kept is the CDR3, 39 bases in frame from the first base. V loses 6 bases at its end and J loses 6 bases; junction bases beyond the gene matches: 7. The rearranged segments are TRBV6-9 and TRBJ1-2, with TRBD1 identical over 7 junction bases. This sequence was found in an adult with an advanced solid tumor such as melanoma, head and neck, liver or kidney cancer. This sample comprised CD4+ or CD8+ T cells sorted from blood, obtained in a trial of the OX40 agonist ivuxolimab. At the DNA level, the sequence is TGTGCCAGCAGCCCCCAGGGGGGCAATGGCTACACCTTC. It translates to CASSPQGGNGYTF.